The subject of this entry is one T cell receptor (beta chain). It lacks a known antigen. No clone much larger than this one lies a single base away; base qualities are absent. The data belong to a study of tumor-infiltrating lymphocytes in primary liver carcinoma (dated 2017 in TCRdb). Notes on the research overall: Of the five patients, three men and two women aged 30 to 69 years, four had hepatocellular carcinoma and one had combined HCC and intrahepatic cholangiocarcinoma. The five patients had tumors staged T1-T3 N0M0, with maximum diameters ranging from about 4.2 to 11 cm. Each sample produced about 3.5 to 7.13 million productive TCRbeta reads, and read depth showed no significant difference between tissue types. For each liver tumor, the study sampled five regions along with adjacent normal tissue and blood, and applied TCRbeta repertoire sequencing, expression microarrays and whole-exome sequencing. A total of 35 or so specimens from 5 patients, comprising about 25 tumor regions, 5 adjacent noncancerous liver tissues and 5 peripheral blood samples, were covered by TCRbeta repertoire sequencing. To link TCRbeta repertoire diversity to the local molecular phenotype, the 20 to 30 tumor region samples were profiled with Agilent mRNA microarrays. High reproducibility was observed for the technical replicate repertoires, with mean shared-clone rates approximately 0.9 and correlation coefficients above 0.95. General conclusions and limits of the study: A significantly larger repertoire fraction was made up by the top 250 clones in tumors than in blood (p = 0.039). Only five patients were included in the study, and the authors note that the findings should be validated in a larger study. Because the samples were bulk and unsorted, CD4+ and CD8+ T cell repertoires could not be compared. Because sequencing covered only the TCR beta chain and unpaired alpha chains were not captured, true repertoire diversity is likely underestimated. Only about 8-24% of top clones were present in all five regions of a tumor, suggesting spatial heterogeneity of tumor-infiltrating T cells. Consistent with antigen-driven expansion, pairs of tumor regions showed higher repertoire overlap (mean roughly 36%) than either tumor-adjacent pairs (around 17%) or tumor-blood pairs (roughly 15%).

Trimming accounts for 2 bases at V and 8 bases at J, while the number of junction bases matched to no gene is 15. Including the terminal cysteine and phenylalanine, the CDR3 comprises 17 residues. The sequence is cut down to CDR3 DNA, 51 bases in frame from base 1. CDR1 and CDR2 (SGHAT, FQNNGV) derive from the germline V gene. Without any cell sorting, total RNA and DNA were co-extracted from roughly 21-30 mg of bulk tissue using the AllPrep DNA/RNA mini kit. Between November 2015 and early 2016, about 5 patients in China with histopathologically diagnosed primary liver carcinoma had their tumors surgically resected. At the time of sampling, the patients were treatment-naive and had chronic HBV infection. Five spatially separated regions were sampled per tumor: superior, inferior, left-lateral and right-lateral poles, plus the tumor centre. According to histology, viable tumor cells made up more than 75% of every tumor sample. Fresh tumor and adjacent tissue pieces were bisected, with one half stored in RNAlater at -80 degrees C and the other half sent for histology.

TCRbeta-specific cDNA was reverse-transcribed from 500 ng total RNA using a constant-region primer and ProtoScript II reverse transcriptase. TCRbeta libraries were built with three nested multiplex PCR rounds, a slightly modified ARM-PCR procedure. The first two PCR rounds used multiplex TRBV1-TRBV30 forward primers with a Cbeta reverse primer, each for 10 cycles. A final 25-cycle PCR with Deep VentR polymerase added sample barcodes and Illumina adapters. Before sequencing, amplicons between 200 and 500 bp were purified from gel using a QIAquick gel extraction kit. An Illumina HiSeq 2500 was used to sequence the TCRbeta amplicons, generating 250-bp paired-end reads. The study's processing was this. Trimmomatic v0.33 was used to quality-trim the reads, and FLASH v1.2.11 was used to merge paired reads so that full CDR3 sequences could be recovered. V, D and J germline segments were assigned to the rearranged TCRbeta sequences using MiGEC v1.2.1b. VDJtools v1.0.0 computed clonotype statistics and Shannon-Wiener diversity indices. To reduce sampling bias, subsequent analyses other than the diversity analysis used only the 250 most abundant clonotypes in each sample. The public reads were reprocessed in TCRdb via fastp at Q25 and MiXCR, keeping in-frame beta chains. Every distinct CDR3 protein forms one entry, paired with its most common genes and DNA. In this record, the V and J calls reflect TCRdb's handling and not the investigators' own analysis. The sample table holds around 32,000 distinct CDR3 sequences, of which about 79% were seen once. Clones ranked in the top ten supply under 40% of the sample.

Source material: liver tumor tissue from sampling region 5. The cell subset or site tag for this specimen amounts to: tumor region T5, tumor centre. The source is a man in his forties or fifties with primary liver carcinoma and hepatitis B virus infection. The chain is assembled from TRBV11-2 and TRBJ2-1, with 7 bases aligning to TRBD2. The CDR3 in this case is CASSLLSPGGAGDEQFF. At the DNA level, the sequence is TGTGCCAGCAGCTTACTTTCACCGGGGGGAGCCGGGGATGAGCAGTTCTTC.